The 4 T cell receptor beta chains given below trace back to one sample, sequenced in a study of blood T cell repertoires in COVID-19. Clones were read by immunoSEQ multiplex PCR, and TCRdb kept only the in-frame ones, dropping some. The top ten clones hold about 6.9% of a sample with nearly 350,000 clones, 80% to 90% of them seen once. The material sequenced was peripheral blood. These receptors all come from a woman between 45 and 65 years old with COVID-19, enrolled during active disease.

V gene TRBV18 combines with J gene TRBJ2-3, with 12 nucleotides matching TRBD2. The germline gives CDR1 KGHSH, CDR2 LQKENI. Trimming removed 3 bases from V and 5 bases from J; junction bases left unmatched: 3. CDR3 size: 15 residues. CDR3: CASSPEGLAGDTQYF. CDR3 sequence (DNA): TGTGCCAGCTCACCCGAGGGACTAGCGGGAGATACGCAGTATTTT.

The chain carries TRBV2 and TRBJ2-1; D perhaps matches TRBD2 (6 bases). CDR3 length equals 13 residues. CDR1 and CDR2 from the germline V gene are SNHLY and FYNNEI. The V end lost 4 bases, the J end lost 4 bases, and 8 bases lay between the germline ends. The CDR3 sequence is CASSGEEYNEQFF. CDR3 bases: TGTGCCAGCAGTGGGGAGGAGTACAATGAGCAGTTCTTC. The full variable domain, with the rest looked up from reference TRBV2 and TRBJ2-1, is EPEVTQTPSHQVTQMGQEVILRCVPISNHLYFYWYRQILGQKVEFLVSFYNNEISEKSEIFDDQFSVERPDGSNFTLKIRSTKLEDSAMYFCASSGEEYNEQFFGPGTRLTVL.

The chain combines TRBV18 with TRBJ1-1; maybe TRBD1 (5 bases). The germline V gene has CDR1 KGHSH and CDR2 LQKENI. The V end was cut by 2 bases, the J end by 3 bases, with 10 bases between. The CDR3 covers 14 residues. CDR3 DNA: TGTGCCAGCTCACCAGGGGCGTCGGACACTGAAGCTTTCTTT. Its protein product is CASSPGASDTEAFF.

The chain links TRBV4-3 to TRBJ2-3; 11 bases are shared with TRBD2. Germline CDR1 is LGHNA and CDR2 is YSLEER. This CDR3 contains 16 residues. The ends lost 6 bases at V and 5 bases at J; junction bases unmatched: 10. CDR3 DNA: TGCGCCAGCAGAGGACTAGCGGGCGTTGGGAGAGATACGCAGTATTTT. This gives the protein CASRGLAGVGRDTQYF.